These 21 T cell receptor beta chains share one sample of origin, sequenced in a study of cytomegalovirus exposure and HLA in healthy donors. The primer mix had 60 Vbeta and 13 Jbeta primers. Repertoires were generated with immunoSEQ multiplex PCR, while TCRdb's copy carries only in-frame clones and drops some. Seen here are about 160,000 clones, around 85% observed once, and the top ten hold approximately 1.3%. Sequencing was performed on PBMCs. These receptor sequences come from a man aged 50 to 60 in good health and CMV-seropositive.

CDR3 protein: CASSFAESSYNSPLHF. CDR3 in DNA: TGTGCCAGTAGTTTTGCCGAGAGCTCCTATAATTCACCCCTCCACTTT. This chain connects TRBV19 to TRBJ1-6, with D uncertain. The CDR3 is 16 residues long. With 5 bases removed from V and 0 bases from J, the gap between germline ends came to 11 bases. The germline CDR1 and CDR2 sequences are LNHDA and SQIVND (reference sequence).

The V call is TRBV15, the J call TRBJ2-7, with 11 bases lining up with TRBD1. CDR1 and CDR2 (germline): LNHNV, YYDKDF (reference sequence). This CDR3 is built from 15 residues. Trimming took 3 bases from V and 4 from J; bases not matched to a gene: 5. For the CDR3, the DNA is TGTGCCACCAGCAGGGTTGGGACAGGGGGATACGAGCAGTACTTC. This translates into CATSRVGTGGYEQYF. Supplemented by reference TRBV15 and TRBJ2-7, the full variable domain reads DAMVIQNPRYQVTQFGKPVTLSCSQTLNHNVMYWYQQKSSQAPKLLFHYYDKDFNNEADTPDNFQSRRPNTSFCFLDIRSPGLGDTAMYLCATSRVGTGGYEQYFGPGTRLTVT.

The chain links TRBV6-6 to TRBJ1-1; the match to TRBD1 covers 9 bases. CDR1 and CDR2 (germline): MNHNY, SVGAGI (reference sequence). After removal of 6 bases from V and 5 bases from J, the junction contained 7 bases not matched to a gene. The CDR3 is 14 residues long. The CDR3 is CASRPDRGGTEAFF. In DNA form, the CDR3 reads TGTGCCAGCAGACCCGACAGGGGGGGAACTGAAGCTTTCTTT.

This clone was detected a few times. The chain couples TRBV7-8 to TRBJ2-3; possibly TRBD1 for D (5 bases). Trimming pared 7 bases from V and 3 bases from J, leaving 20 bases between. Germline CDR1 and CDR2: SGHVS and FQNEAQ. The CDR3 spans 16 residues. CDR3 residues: CASTKGVSSVTDTQYF. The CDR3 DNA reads TGTGCCAGCACCAAAGGGGTCAGCAGCGTGACAGATACGCAGTATTTT.

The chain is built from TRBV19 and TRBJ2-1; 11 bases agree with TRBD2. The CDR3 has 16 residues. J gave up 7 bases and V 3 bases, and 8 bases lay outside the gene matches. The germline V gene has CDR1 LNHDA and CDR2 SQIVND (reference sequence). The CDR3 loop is CASSISGGATRNEQFF. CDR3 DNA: TGTGCCAGTAGTATTAGCGGGGGGGCCACGAGGAATGAGCAGTTCTTC.

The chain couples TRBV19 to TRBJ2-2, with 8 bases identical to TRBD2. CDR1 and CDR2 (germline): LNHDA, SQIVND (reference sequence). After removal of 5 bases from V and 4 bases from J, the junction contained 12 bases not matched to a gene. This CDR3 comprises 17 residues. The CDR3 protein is CASSSARTSHGTGELFF. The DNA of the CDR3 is TGTGCCAGTAGTTCCGCTCGGACTAGCCACGGCACCGGGGAGCTGTTTTTT.

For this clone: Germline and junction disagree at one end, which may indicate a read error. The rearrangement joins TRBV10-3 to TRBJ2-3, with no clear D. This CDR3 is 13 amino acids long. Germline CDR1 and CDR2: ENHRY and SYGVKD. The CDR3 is CASSFSSTDTQYF. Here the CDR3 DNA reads TGTGCCAGCAGTTTTTCTAGCACAGATACGCAGTATTTT.

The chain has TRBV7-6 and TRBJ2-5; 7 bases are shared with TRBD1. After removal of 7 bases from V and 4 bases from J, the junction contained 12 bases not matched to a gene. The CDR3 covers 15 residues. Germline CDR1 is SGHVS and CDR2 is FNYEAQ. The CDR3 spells CASIPHRGRLETQYF. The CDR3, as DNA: TGTGCCAGCATCCCCCACAGGGGCAGATTAGAGACCCAGTACTTC.

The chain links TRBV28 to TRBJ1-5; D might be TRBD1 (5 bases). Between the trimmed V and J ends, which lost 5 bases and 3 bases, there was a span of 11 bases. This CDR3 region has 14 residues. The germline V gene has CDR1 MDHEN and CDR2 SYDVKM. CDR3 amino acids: CASSPTGFNQPQHF. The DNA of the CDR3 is TGTGCCAGCAGTCCTACAGGATTCAATCAGCCCCAGCATTTT.

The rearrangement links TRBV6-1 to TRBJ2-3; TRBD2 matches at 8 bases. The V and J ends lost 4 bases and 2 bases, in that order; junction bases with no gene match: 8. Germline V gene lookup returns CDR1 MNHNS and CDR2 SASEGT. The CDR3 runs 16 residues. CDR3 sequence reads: CASSARAGGITDTQYF. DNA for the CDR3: TGTGCCAGCAGTGCTCGGGCGGGGGGCATCACAGATACGCAGTATTTT.

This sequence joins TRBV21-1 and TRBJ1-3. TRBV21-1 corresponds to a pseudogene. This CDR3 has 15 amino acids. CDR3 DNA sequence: TGTGCCAGCAGCCCCCGGGCCAGCGGCGGAAACACCATATATTTT. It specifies CASSPRASGGNTIYF.

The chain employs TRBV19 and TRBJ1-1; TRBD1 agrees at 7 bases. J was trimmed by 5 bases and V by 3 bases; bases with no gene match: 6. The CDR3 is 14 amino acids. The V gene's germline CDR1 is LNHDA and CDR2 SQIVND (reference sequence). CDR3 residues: CASSIKQGWTEAFF. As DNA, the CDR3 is TGTGCCAGTAGTATCAAACAGGGGTGGACTGAAGCTTTCTTT.

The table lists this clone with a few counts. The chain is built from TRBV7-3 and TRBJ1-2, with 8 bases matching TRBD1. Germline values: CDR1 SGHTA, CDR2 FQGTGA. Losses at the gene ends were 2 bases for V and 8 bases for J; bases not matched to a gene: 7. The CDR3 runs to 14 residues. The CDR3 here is CASSLYQGAEGYTF. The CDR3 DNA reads TGTGCCAGCAGCTTATATCAGGGGGCGGAGGGCTACACCTTC.

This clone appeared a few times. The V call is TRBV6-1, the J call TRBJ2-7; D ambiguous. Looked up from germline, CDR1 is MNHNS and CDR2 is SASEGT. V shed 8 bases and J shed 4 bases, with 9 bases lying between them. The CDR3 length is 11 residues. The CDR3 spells CASWATYEQYF. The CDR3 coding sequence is TGTGCCAGCTGGGCAACGTACGAGCAGTACTTC.

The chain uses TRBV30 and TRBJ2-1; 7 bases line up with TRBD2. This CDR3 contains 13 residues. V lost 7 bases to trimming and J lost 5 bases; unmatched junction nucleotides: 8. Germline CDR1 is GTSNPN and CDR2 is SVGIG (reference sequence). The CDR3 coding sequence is TGTGCCTTACTAGCGCTCCAACACAATGAGCAGTTCTTC. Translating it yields CALLALQHNEQFF.

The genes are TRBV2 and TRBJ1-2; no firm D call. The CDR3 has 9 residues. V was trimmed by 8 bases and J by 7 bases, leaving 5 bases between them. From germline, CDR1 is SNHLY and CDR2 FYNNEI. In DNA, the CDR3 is TGTGCCAGCGAGAGTGGCTACACCTTC. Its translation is CASESGYTF.

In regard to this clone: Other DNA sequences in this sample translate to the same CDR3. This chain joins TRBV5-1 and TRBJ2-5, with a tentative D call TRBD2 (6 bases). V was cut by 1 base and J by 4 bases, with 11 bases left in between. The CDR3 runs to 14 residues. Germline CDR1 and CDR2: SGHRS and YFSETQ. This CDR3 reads CASSLRQGGETQYF. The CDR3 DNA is TGCGCCAGCAGCTTGAGGCAGGGAGGAGAGACCCAGTACTTC. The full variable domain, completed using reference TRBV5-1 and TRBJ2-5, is KAGVTQTPRYLIKTRGQQVTLSCSPISGHRSVSWYQQTPGQGLQFLFEYFSETQRNKGNFPGRFSGRQFSNSRSEMNVSTLELGDSALYLCASSLRQGGETQYFGPGTRLLVL.

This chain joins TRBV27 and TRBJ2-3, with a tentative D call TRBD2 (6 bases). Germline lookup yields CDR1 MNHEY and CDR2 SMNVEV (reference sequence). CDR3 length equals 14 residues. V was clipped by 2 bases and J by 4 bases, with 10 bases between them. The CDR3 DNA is TGTGCCAGCAGTTTAGACGGGGGAGCAGATACGCAGTATTTT. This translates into CASSLDGGADTQYF.

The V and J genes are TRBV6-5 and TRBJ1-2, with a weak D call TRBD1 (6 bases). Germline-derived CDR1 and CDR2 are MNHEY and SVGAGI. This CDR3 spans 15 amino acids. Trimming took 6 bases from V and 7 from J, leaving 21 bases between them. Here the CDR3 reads CASRAPRGAAGGYTF. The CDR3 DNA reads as TGTGCCAGCAGGGCCCCCCGGGGGGCGGCTGGTGGCTACACCTTC.

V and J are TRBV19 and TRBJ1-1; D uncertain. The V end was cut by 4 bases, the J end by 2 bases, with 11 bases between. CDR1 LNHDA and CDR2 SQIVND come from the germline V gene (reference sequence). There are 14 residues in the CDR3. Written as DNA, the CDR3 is TGTGCCAGTAGTACGGGGAAGTTCAACACTGAAGCTTTCTTT. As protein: CASSTGKFNTEAFF.

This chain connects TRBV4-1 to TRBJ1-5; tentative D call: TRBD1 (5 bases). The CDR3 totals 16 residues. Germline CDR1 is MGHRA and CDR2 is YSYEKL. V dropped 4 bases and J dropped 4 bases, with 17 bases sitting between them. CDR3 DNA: TGCGCCAGCAGCCCGGGGGGAGCCTACCGAAATCAGCCCCAGCATTTT. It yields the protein CASSPGGAYRNQPQHF.